The 22 T cell receptor beta chains given below trace back to one sample, sequenced in a study of blood T cell repertoires in COVID-19. The protocol was immunoSEQ multiplex PCR, while the TCRdb copy is restricted to in-frame clones and leaves out a portion. The table lists under 200,000 clones, roughly four fifths of them singletons. Input material: peripheral blood. The receptor set was obtained from a woman of 80 years or more with acute or convalescent COVID-19.

The rearrangement joins TRBV5-1 to TRBJ2-5; TRBD2 agrees at 11 bases. Looked up from germline, CDR1 is SGHRS and CDR2 is YFSETQ. CDR3 length: 17 amino acids. J was trimmed by 5 bases and V by 4 bases; bases with no gene match: 13. Here the CDR3 DNA reads TGCGCCAGCAGCCAGCCGGGACTAGCGGCTGGGTTGGAGACCCAGTACTTC. Translated, it gives CASSQPGLAAGLETQYF. Based on the CDR3 plus reference TRBV5-1 and TRBJ2-5, the full variable domain is KAGVTQTPRYLIKTRGQQVTLSCSPISGHRSVSWYQQTPGQGLQFLFEYFSETQRNKGNFPGRFSGRQFSNSRSEMNVSTLELGDSALYLCASSQPGLAAGLETQYFGPGTRLLVL.

V usage is TRBV15 and J usage is TRBJ2-3, with D possibly TRBD2 on 6 matching bases. Deletions cut 0 bases from V and 2 bases from J, with 18 bases between. Germline CDR1 LNHNV, CDR2 YYDKDF (reference sequence). The CDR3 runs 18 residues. CDR3 sequence: CATSRDRVGRGNTDTQYF. CDR3 bases: TGTGCCACCAGCAGAGATCGGGTCGGGCGGGGTAACACAGATACGCAGTATTTT. The full variable domain, with the rest looked up from reference TRBV15 and TRBJ2-3, is DAMVIQNPRYQVTQFGKPVTLSCSQTLNHNVMYWYQQKSSQAPKLLFHYYDKDFNNEADTPDNFQSRRPNTSFCFLDIRSPGLGDTAMYLCATSRDRVGRGNTDTQYFGPGTRLTVL.

This chain joins TRBV3-1 (or the pseudogene TRBV3-2) and TRBJ1-4; 9 bases match TRBD1. Trimming cost V 4 bases and J 5 bases; bases outside gene matches: 2. The CDR3 sequence is 14 residues long. In germline, CDR1 is LGHDT, CDR2 YNNKEL (reference sequence). CDR3 amino acids: CASSPGTGNEKLFF. CDR3 in DNA: TGTGCCAGCAGCCCCGGGACAGGGAATGAAAAACTGTTTTTT.

As DNA, the CDR3 is TGTGCCAGCAGCCAAGTACCACAGGGGGCAGGAAACACCATATATTTT. This encodes CASSQVPQGAGNTIYF. The rearrangement joins TRBV3-1 (or the pseudogene TRBV3-2) to TRBJ1-3; 9 bases are shared with TRBD1. Germline loops: CDR1 LGHDT, CDR2 YNNKEL (reference sequence). V shed 1 base and J 4 bases; nucleotides not matched to a gene: 5. The CDR3 consists of 16 residues.

This CDR3 reads CASSLARGTRRAFF. DNA of the CDR3: TGTGCCAGCAGCCTTGCGAGGGGGACCCGGCGAGCTTTCTTT. The chain employs TRBV28 and TRBJ1-1; possible D gene TRBD1, 6 bases. This CDR3 has 14 amino acids. Germline CDR1 MDHEN, CDR2 SYDVKM. V was trimmed by 6 bases and J by 10 bases, leaving 21 bases between them.

The CDR3: CAISLANNEQFF. DNA for the CDR3: TGTGCCATTTCACTAGCGAACAATGAGCAGTTCTTC. This chain joins TRBV19 and TRBJ2-1; TRBD2 aligns across 7 bases. Trimming cost V 10 bases and J 5 bases; bases outside gene matches: 5. The CDR3 covers 12 residues. Germline CDR1 and CDR2: LNHDA and SQIVND (reference sequence).

The rearrangement links TRBV6-5 to TRBJ1-2; TRBD1 might be the D (6 bases). This CDR3 is 14 amino acids long. V lost 4 bases, J lost 8 bases, and 17 bases lay in between. From germline, CDR1 is MNHEY and CDR2 SVGAGI. The CDR3 spells CASSFSAGVGGYTF. DNA for the CDR3: TGTGCCAGCAGTTTTAGTGCAGGGGTCGGAGGCTACACCTTC.

This rearrangement joins TRBV21-1 to TRBJ1-2; the listed D gene, TRBD1, was not tested against the DNA. TRBV21-1 is a documented pseudogene. This CDR3 spans 16 amino acids. CDR3 nucleotide sequence: TGTGCCAGCAGCAAATTCCCCAGGGGCCCCAACTATGGCTACACCTTC. This codes for CASSKFPRGPNYGYTF.

This clone was observed once. The chain uses TRBV25-1 and TRBJ2-7; 7 bases align to TRBD1. The CDR3 has 15 amino acids. Trimming removed 1 base from V and 4 bases from J; junction bases left unmatched: 7. In germline, CDR1 is MGHDK, CDR2 SYGVNS. CDR3 region: CASSESTGLGYEQYF. CDR3 sequence (DNA): TGTGCCAGCAGTGAATCGACAGGGCTGGGGTACGAGCAGTACTTC.

This chain uses TRBV5-1 with TRBJ1-4; D uncertain. The CDR3 runs to 14 residues. CDR1 is SGHRS, CDR2 YFSETQ, per germline. The V and J ends lost 3 bases and 7 bases respectively, with 13 bases between them. In nucleotides, the CDR3 is TGCGCCAGCAGCTATACAGTTGGAGGTGAAAAACTGTTTTTT. Amino acids: CASSYTVGGEKLFF. Filled out from reference TRBV5-1 and TRBJ1-4, the complete variable domain reads KAGVTQTPRYLIKTRGQQVTLSCSPISGHRSVSWYQQTPGQGLQFLFEYFSETQRNKGNFPGRFSGRQFSNSRSEMNVSTLELGDSALYLCASSYTVGGEKLFFGSGTQLSVL.

V gene TRBV5-1 combines with J gene TRBJ2-5; D is perhaps TRBD1 (7 bases). Germline V gene data show CDR1 as SGHRS and CDR2 as YFSETQ. This CDR3 region has 16 residues. Between the trimmed V and J ends, which lost 0 bases and 2 bases, there was a span of 14 bases. As DNA, the CDR3 is TGCGCCAGCAGCTTGGTTGCAGGGGGAGGTCAAGAGACCCAGTACTTC. Its translation is CASSLVAGGGQETQYF.

This chain links TRBV7-9 with TRBJ1-4; D remains unclear. The CDR3 extends over 15 amino acids. Germline CDR1 SEHNR, CDR2 FQNEAQ (reference sequence). V shed 0 bases and J shed 3 bases, with 8 bases lying between them. In DNA form, the CDR3 reads TGTGCCAGCAGCTTAGCCGACTTCCCTAATGAAAAACTGTTTTTT. This sequence encodes CASSLADFPNEKLFF.

The sample holds one count of this clone. V and J are TRBV18 and TRBJ1-3, with D perhaps matching TRBD1 (6 bases). Trimming left V 3 bases short and J 1 base short, with 19 bases between. The CDR3 spans 18 residues. Germline V gene sequence: CDR1 KGHSH, CDR2 LQKENI. CDR3 sequence: CASSPLWGPAASGNTIYF. CDR3 coding DNA: TGTGCCAGCTCACCCCTCTGGGGGCCAGCGGCTTCTGGAAACACCATATATTTT.

This sequence joins TRBV3-1 (or the pseudogene TRBV3-2) and TRBJ1-2; 7 nucleotides line up with TRBD1. Losses at the gene ends were 0 bases for V and 7 bases for J; bases not matched to a gene: 8. The germline gives CDR1 LGHDT, CDR2 YNNKEL (reference sequence). The CDR3 has 15 amino acids. In DNA form, the CDR3 reads TGTGCCAGCAGCCAAGAGGGATTTACAGGGGCTGGCTACACCTTC. Translation: CASSQEGFTGAGYTF.

The rearrangement joins TRBV27 to TRBJ1-4, with 10 nucleotides matching TRBD1. From germline, CDR1 is MNHEY and CDR2 SMNVEV (reference sequence). The CDR3 is made up of 16 amino acids. The V gene end was trimmed by 2 bases and the J gene end by 6 bases; junction bases not matched to a gene: 6. CDR3 sequence reads: CASSLSPGTGDEKLFF. CDR3 nucleotides: TGTGCCAGCAGTTTAAGCCCCGGGACAGGGGATGAAAAACTGTTTTTT.

The chain recombines TRBV4-3 with TRBJ1-2; 7 bases line up with TRBD1. Looked up from germline, CDR1 is LGHNA and CDR2 is YSLEER. V shed 4 bases and J 3 bases; nucleotides not matched to a gene: 11. The CDR3 covers 16 residues. CDR3: CASSRSAGTVDYGYTF. DNA of the CDR3: TGCGCCAGCAGCCGAAGTGCCGGGACAGTGGACTATGGCTACACCTTC.

The J gene is TRBJ2-7, the V gene TRBV10-3; 9 nucleotides match TRBD1. Looked up from germline, CDR1 is ENHRY and CDR2 is SYGVKD. The CDR3 totals 14 residues. V was pared by 11 bases and J by 3 bases, with 11 bases of the junction left unmatched. The CDR3, as DNA: TGTGCCGTTTCGACCCGGGACAGGGACTACGAGCAGTACTTC. Encoded protein: CAVSTRDRDYEQYF.

This clone showed up just once. This CDR3 reads CAWGTGSLIDTQYF. DNA of the CDR3: TGTGCCTGGGGGACAGGGTCCCTCATAGATACGCAGTATTTT. V is TRBV30 and J is TRBJ2-3, with 9 nucleotides matching TRBD1. Germline V gives CDR1 GTSNPN, CDR2 SVGIG (reference sequence). There are 14 residues in the CDR3. The V gene end was trimmed by 5 bases and the J gene end by 5 bases; junction bases not matched to a gene: 8.

The chain uses TRBV1 and TRBJ2-1; the D segment call TRBD2 is taken from the table without a DNA check. TRBV1 is an annotated pseudogene. This CDR3 region has 15 residues. CDR3: CTSSHPSDCRNEQFF. DNA for the CDR3: TGCACCAGCAGCCATCCTTCAGACTGCCGCAATGAGCAGTTCTTC.

The rearrangement joins TRBV7-2 to TRBJ1-1; 7 bases fit TRBD1. This CDR3 has 14 amino acids. Germline V gene data show CDR1 as SGHTA and CDR2 as FQGNSA. Losses at the gene ends were 6 bases for V and 0 bases for J; bases not matched to a gene: 4. For the CDR3, the DNA is TGTGCCAGCAGGCAAGACAGGGTGAACACTGAAGCTTTCTTT. Translating it yields CASRQDRVNTEAFF.

The chain links TRBV2 to TRBJ1-6, with 11 nucleotides matching TRBD1. Germline CDR1 and CDR2: SNHLY and FYNNEI. This CDR3 region has 14 residues. Germline trimming cut 9 bases from V and 8 bases from J; bases unmatched to any gene: 6. The CDR3 DNA follows: TGTGCCAGTGGACAGGGGGCGAATCATTCACCCCTCCACTTT. Encoded protein: CASGQGANHSPLHF.

To note about this clone: The junction departs from germline at one end; a sequencing error may be responsible. The chain links TRBV29-1 to TRBJ1-2, with TRBD1 matching over 9 bases. The CDR3 contains 13 residues. Looked up from germline, CDR1 is SQVTM and CDR2 is ANQGSEA. The DNA for the CDR3 is TGCAGCGTTAAAGACAGGGGGTCGGATGGCTACACCTTC. Translating gives CSVKDRGSDGYTF.